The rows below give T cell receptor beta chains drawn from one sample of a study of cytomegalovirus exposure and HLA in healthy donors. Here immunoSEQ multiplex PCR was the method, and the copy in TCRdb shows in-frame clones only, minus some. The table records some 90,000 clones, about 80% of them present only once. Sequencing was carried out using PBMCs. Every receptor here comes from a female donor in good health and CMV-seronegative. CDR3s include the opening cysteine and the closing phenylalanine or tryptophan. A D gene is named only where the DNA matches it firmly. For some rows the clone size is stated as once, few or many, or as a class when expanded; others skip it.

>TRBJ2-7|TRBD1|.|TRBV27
TGTGCCAGCAGTTTACGTGACAGGGCCTACGAGCAGTACTTC
CASSLRDRAYEQYF
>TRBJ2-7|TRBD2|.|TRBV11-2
TGTGCCAGCAGCTTAGTCGGACTAGCTGGAGAGCAGTACTTC
CASSLVGLAGEQYF
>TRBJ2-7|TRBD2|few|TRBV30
TGTGCCTGTCGACTAGCGGGGTTGGTCTACGAGCAGTACTTC
CACRLAGLVYEQYF
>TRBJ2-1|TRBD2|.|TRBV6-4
TGTGCCAGCAGCCCGACTAGCGGGAGCTTCGATGAGCAGTTCTTC
CASSPTSGSFDEQFF
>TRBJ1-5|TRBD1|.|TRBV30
TGTGCCTGGAGTGGACAGGGGAATCAGCCCCAGCATTTT
CAWSGQGNQPQHF
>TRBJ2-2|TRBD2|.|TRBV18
TGTGCCAGCTCACCACCTCTTGCGGGAGGGCACACCGGGGAGCTGTTTTTT
CASSPPLAGGHTGELFF
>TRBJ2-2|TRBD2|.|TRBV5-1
TGCGCCAGCAGCCCCGGACTAGCGGGTAACACCGGGGAGCTGTTTTTT
CASSPGLAGNTGELFF
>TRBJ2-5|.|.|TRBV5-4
TGTGCCAGCAGCTTGGCACAGCAACAAGAGACCCAGTACTTC
CASSLAQQQETQYF
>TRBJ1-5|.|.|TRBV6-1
TGTGCCAGCAGTGTCAGGACTTCCGATCAGCCCCAGCATTTT
CASSVRTSDQPQHF
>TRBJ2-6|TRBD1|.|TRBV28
TGTGCCAGCAGTACTCCGGGACAGGGATCTGGGGCCAACGTCCTGACTTTC
CASSTPGQGSGANVLTF
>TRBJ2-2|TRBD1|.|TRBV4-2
TGTGCCAGCAGCCCGTCGAGGGGGCTCACCGGGGAGCTGTTTTTT
CASSPSRGLTGELFF
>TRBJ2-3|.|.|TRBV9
TGTGCGATGACTAGGGGCACAGATACGCAGTATTTT
CAMTRGTDTQYF
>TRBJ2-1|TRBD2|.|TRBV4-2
TGTGCCAGCAGCCAAGATGAGCGGGAGTTCGGCAATGAGCAGTTCTTC
CASSQDEREFGNEQFF
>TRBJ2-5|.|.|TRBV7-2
TGTGCCAGCAGCCAAGTGGCCGCTGTGGAGACCCAGTACTTC
CASSQVAAVETQYF
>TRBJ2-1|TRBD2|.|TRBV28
TGTGCCAGCAGAGAGGCGGGAGGGCCGGGGAATGAGCAGTTCTTC
CASREAGGPGNEQFF
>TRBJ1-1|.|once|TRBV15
TGTGCCACCAGCAGAGATTACCCAGGGCTAGCTTTCTTT
CATSRDYPGLAFF
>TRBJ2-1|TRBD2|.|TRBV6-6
TGTGCCAGCACCCGATTAGCGGGAGGTACTTGGCATGAGCAGTTCTTC
CASTRLAGGTWHEQFF
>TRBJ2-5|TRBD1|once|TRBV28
TGTGCCAGCAGTCAAAGACAGGGTCTGATGGAGACCCAGTACTTC
CASSQRQGLMETQYF
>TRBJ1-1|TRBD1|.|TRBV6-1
TGTGCCAGCAGTGAAATCAGACAGGGGACAGCTTTCTTT
CASSEIRQGTAFF
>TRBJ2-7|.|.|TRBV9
TGTGCCAGTAGTAAGACAGGACTCTCCTACGAGCAGTACTTC
CASSKTGLSYEQYF
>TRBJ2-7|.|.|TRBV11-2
TGTGCCAGCAGCTTTGAGGGTTCCCCCCTCTACGAGCAGTACTTC
CASSFEGSPLYEQYF